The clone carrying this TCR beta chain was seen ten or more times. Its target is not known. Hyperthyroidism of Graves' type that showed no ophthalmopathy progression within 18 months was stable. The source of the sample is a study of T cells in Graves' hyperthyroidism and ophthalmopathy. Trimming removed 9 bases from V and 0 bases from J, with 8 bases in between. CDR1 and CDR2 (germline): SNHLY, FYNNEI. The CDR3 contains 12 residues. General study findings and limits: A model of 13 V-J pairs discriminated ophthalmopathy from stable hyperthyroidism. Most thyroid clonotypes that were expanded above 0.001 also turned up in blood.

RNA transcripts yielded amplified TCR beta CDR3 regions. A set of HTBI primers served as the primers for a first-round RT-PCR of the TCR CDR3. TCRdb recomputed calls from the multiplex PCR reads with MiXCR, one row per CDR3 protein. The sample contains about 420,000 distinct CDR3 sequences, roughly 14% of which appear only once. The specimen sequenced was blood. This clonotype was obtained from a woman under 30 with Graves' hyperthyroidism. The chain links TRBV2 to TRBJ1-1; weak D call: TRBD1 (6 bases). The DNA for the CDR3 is TGTGCCAGGGGGGGGCTGAACACTGAAGCTTTCTTT. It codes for CARGGLNTEAFF.